This T cell receptor beta chain was retrieved from a study of shared T cell receptors in the human thymus. TCRdb keeps only in-frame clones here, not all; method: immunoSEQ multiplex PCR. This sample carries some 700,000 clones, around 89% of them seen once, and the ten largest clones take 0.008% to 0.011%. This CDR3 is built from 14 residues. Looked up from germline, CDR1 is GTSNPN and CDR2 is SVGIG (reference sequence). Trimming pared 5 bases from V and 5 bases from J, leaving 18 bases between. These same data were also listed under a study on human thymus T cells. Per that paper: Corrective surgery for congenital heart defects was being performed on the healthy Finnish infants who were the donors. Resections that were taken during corrective heart surgery supplied the thymus tissue. An apparent bias in V and J gene usage was seen in thymic and blood repertoires. Related studies found that unrelated individuals share highly overlapping thymic repertoires.

The genes are TRBV30 and TRBJ1-2; D not resolved. The sequence was obtained from a boy under two years old with a congenital heart defect. Sequencing was performed on thymocytes. The CDR3 spells CAWAPAAVSYGYTF. In nucleotides, the CDR3 is TGTGCCTGGGCCCCCGCGGCAGTTTCTTATGGCTACACCTTC.